The 27 T cell receptor beta chains below were found in one sample sequenced in a study of Ad26.COV2.S vaccination and SARS-CoV-2 variants. Treatment in this sample: some 20 received Ad26.COV2.S at low or high dose, single or two shots; about 5 received placebo; per-sample allocation not given. Following the first vaccine or placebo injection, samples were taken on day 63. Here immunoSEQ multiplex PCR was the method, and the copy in TCRdb shows in-frame clones only, minus some. The sample lists around 400,000 clones, over 75% occurring once. The sequenced sample was peripheral blood, obtained in a trial of Ad26.COV2.S vaccine versus placebo. These receptors all come from a person aged 18-65 years who received the Ad26.COV2.S COVID-19 vaccine or a placebo.

The chain recombines TRBV28 with TRBJ2-3, with unresolved D. This CDR3 has 12 amino acids. Germline CDR1 reads MDHEN; CDR2 reads SYDVKM. Trimming left V 0 bases short and J 8 bases short, with 6 bases between. The CDR3 sequence: CASSLWGGTQYF. For the CDR3, the DNA is TGTGCCAGCAGTTTATGGGGTGGTACGCAGTATTTT.

CDR3 nucleotide sequence: TGTGCCAGCTCCCCCACCGCCCTTAGGGGGGGATTTCATATGTTGAACACTGAAGCTTTCTTT. It translates to CASSPTALRGGFHMLNTEAFF. The chain links TRBV18 to TRBJ1-1, with D perhaps matching TRBD1 (6 bases). Germline V gene data show CDR1 as KGHSH and CDR2 as LQKENI. The ends were cut back, 6 bases at V and 0 bases at J, with 32 bases in the middle. This CDR3 spans 21 amino acids.

The genes are TRBV5-1 and TRBJ2-7; TRBD1 is a possible D gene (6 bases). The V and J ends lost 0 bases and 6 bases respectively, with 10 bases between them. CDR3 length: 13 amino acids. Germline CDR1 reads SGHRS; CDR2 reads YFSETQ. The CDR3 nucleotides read TGCGCCAGCAGCTTGGCACAGGGCGGCGAGCAGTACTTC. This sequence encodes CASSLAQGGEQYF.

This rearrangement joins TRBV7-3 to TRBJ2-1, with D unresolved. Trimming left V 1 base short and J 9 bases short, with 10 bases between. The V gene's germline CDR1 is SGHTA and CDR2 FQGTGA. The CDR3 has 13 amino acids. This CDR3 is CASSLSLVGEQFF. The DNA of the CDR3 is TGTGCCAGCAGCTTAAGTCTAGTCGGTGAGCAGTTCTTC.

Worth noting for this clone: A much larger clone differs from this one at a single base, so this may be a read error. The same CDR3 arises from other DNA sequences in this sample as well. V usage is TRBV6-5 and J usage is TRBJ1-1, with 7 bases lining up with TRBD1. This CDR3 has 13 residues. Germline V lookup: CDR1 MNHEY, CDR2 SVGAGI. Trimming removed 6 bases from V and 1 base from J; junction bases left unmatched: 2. Here the CDR3 reads CASSYRGNTEAFF. In DNA form, the CDR3 reads TGTGCCAGCAGCTACAGGGGGAACACTGAAGCTTTCTTT.

The V call is TRBV5-1, the J call TRBJ2-3; 7 bases match TRBD2. Per germline, CDR1 SGHRS and CDR2 YFSETQ. This CDR3 is built from 15 residues. Trimming cost V 0 bases and J 2 bases; bases outside gene matches: 3. CDR3 in DNA: TGCGCCAGCAGCTTGGCCCTAGCGGACACAGATACGCAGTATTTT. This translates into CASSLALADTDTQYF.

This clone turned up a few times. This sequence joins TRBV19 and TRBJ2-5; D uncertain. CDR1 is LNHDA and CDR2 is SQIVND in the germline V gene (reference sequence). The V and J ends lost 3 bases and 4 bases respectively, with 6 bases between them. This CDR3 is 12 amino acids long. The CDR3 bases are TGTGCCAGTAGTATCCGTGGAGAGACCCAGTACTTC. Protein sequence: CASSIRGETQYF.

The rearrangement uses TRBV7-2 and TRBJ2-5; D gene ambiguous. V was cut by 5 bases and J by 1 base, with 11 bases left in between. CDR3 length: 14 residues. Per germline, CDR1 SGHTA and CDR2 FQGNSA. The CDR3 spells CASSPWAAQETQYF. The CDR3 DNA is TGTGCCAGCAGCCCCTGGGCAGCCCAAGAGACCCAGTACTTC.

The chain uses TRBV28 and TRBJ1-5; no definite D call. Trimming stripped 4 bases from V and 2 bases from J, with 21 bases between. CDR1 is MDHEN and CDR2 is SYDVKM in the germline V gene. There are 18 residues in the CDR3. The CDR3: CASSSGMRGVWGNQPQHF. DNA for the CDR3: TGTGCCAGCAGTTCCGGGATGCGGGGTGTTTGGGGCAATCAGCCCCAGCATTTT.

This clone was found a few times. Here the CDR3 DNA reads TGCGCCAGCAGTCAGTCCGACGCCCAAGAGACCCAGTACTTC. Its protein is CASSQSDAQETQYF. This chain joins TRBV23-1 and TRBJ2-5, with no clear D. TRBV23-1 is filed as an ORF, its function uncertain. The CDR3 loop spans 14 amino acids. Trimming removed 3 bases from V and 1 base from J, with 9 bases in between.

CDR3 DNA sequence: TGTGCCTGGGGCATAATAGGAAACTACGAGCAGTACTTC. Translated: CAWGIIGNYEQYF. The chain recombines TRBV30 with TRBJ2-7; D not certain. The CDR3 extends over 13 amino acids. V dropped 5 bases and J dropped 3 bases, with 14 bases sitting between them. Germline CDR1 reads GTSNPN; CDR2 reads SVGIG (reference sequence).

The chain joins TRBV6-5 to TRBJ2-7, with a possible D match to TRBD1 (5 bases). The CDR3 has 15 amino acids. Germline V CDR1 and CDR2: MNHEY, SVGAGI. Between the trimmed V and J ends, which lost 6 bases and 0 bases, there was a span of 15 bases. Here the CDR3 DNA reads TGTGCCAGCAGACGCAGGGAAACGAGCTCCTACGAGCAGTACTTC. It codes for CASRRRETSSYEQYF.

This clone has a single count. Other DNA sequences in the sample encode the same CDR3. This chain joins TRBV4-1 and TRBJ2-1; D is unclear. Trimming took off 1 base at V and 7 bases at J, with 5 bases between the two ends. Germline CDR1 and CDR2: MGHRA and YSYEKL. The CDR3 is 12 residues long. The CDR3 sequence is CASSQVGNEQFF. CDR3 in DNA: TGCGCCAGCAGCCAAGTTGGGAATGAGCAGTTCTTC.

The chain carries TRBV25-1 and TRBJ1-4; D not resolved. Germline V lookup: CDR1 MGHDK, CDR2 SYGVNS. The CDR3 runs 15 residues. The V end lost 5 bases, the J end lost 1 base, and 11 bases lay between the germline ends. Here the CDR3 reads CASSPFGLTNEKLFF. The CDR3 DNA reads as TGTGCCAGCAGTCCCTTTGGCCTAACTAATGAAAAACTGTTTTTT.

The CDR3 loop is CASSLFQPGQGIHETQYF. In DNA form, the CDR3 reads TGCGCCAGCAGCCTCTTCCAGCCGGGACAGGGGATACATGAGACCCAGTACTTC. V and J are TRBV4-3 and TRBJ2-5, with 10 positions matching TRBD1. Germline CDR1 and CDR2: LGHNA and YSLEER. The CDR3 runs 18 residues. The junction had 16 bases not matched to a gene; V was cut back by 4 bases and J by 5 bases.

The rearrangement links TRBV15 to TRBJ2-1, with D perhaps TRBD1 (5 bases). This CDR3 is built from 15 residues. V lost 0 bases to trimming and J lost 7 bases, with 13 bases between them. Germline V gene data show CDR1 as LNHNV and CDR2 as YYDKDF (reference sequence). The CDR3 sequence: CATSRDQGGVNEQFF. The DNA for the CDR3 is TGTGCCACCAGCAGAGATCAGGGTGGGGTTAATGAGCAGTTCTTC.

The rearrangement joins TRBV28 to TRBJ2-7; D gene unclear. V lost 7 bases to trimming and J lost 0 bases, with 10 bases between them. The V gene's germline CDR1 is MDHEN and CDR2 SYDVKM. The CDR3 length is 13 residues. The CDR3 region is CASTLSISYEQYF. In DNA form, the CDR3 reads TGTGCCAGCACTCTTAGTATCTCCTACGAGCAGTACTTC.

The chain combines TRBV27 with TRBJ1-1, with TRBD1 matching 12 bases. Germline-derived CDR1 and CDR2 are MNHEY and SMNVEV (reference sequence). The J segment lost 5 bases and the V segment lost 2 bases, leaving 6 bases of the junction unmatched. There are 16 residues in the CDR3. The CDR3 DNA is TGTGCCAGCAGTTTAGGGACAGGGGGCACGGGTACTGAAGCTTTCTTT. Amino acids: CASSLGTGGTGTEAFF.

The chain combines TRBV18 with TRBJ2-5; TRBD1 matches at 7 bases. CDR3 length: 15 residues. The junction had 6 bases not matched to a gene; V was cut back by 0 bases and J by 5 bases. Germline V lookup: CDR1 KGHSH, CDR2 LQKENI. The CDR3 sequence: CASSPPDLRGETQYF. CDR3 sequence (DNA): TGTGCCAGCTCACCACCGGATCTCAGGGGGGAGACCCAGTACTTC.

About this clone: The identical CDR3 is also encoded by other nucleotide sequences in the sample. This chain connects TRBV6-1 to TRBJ1-3; D is undetermined. In germline, CDR1 is MNHNS, CDR2 SASEGT. The V end lost 0 bases, the J end lost 2 bases, and 8 bases lay between the germline ends. The CDR3 has 15 amino acids. CDR3 protein: CASSEASRAGNTIYF. The CDR3 coding sequence is TGTGCCAGCAGTGAAGCGTCGAGAGCTGGAAACACCATATATTTT.

The gene calls are TRBV9 and TRBJ1-1; no firm D call. Trimming removed 3 bases at V and 1 base at J, with 25 bases between. Germline-derived CDR1 and CDR2 are SGDLS and YYNGEE. The CDR3 has 19 amino acids. The CDR3 coding sequence is TGTGCCAGCAGCGCCGCCTCGGGTCCTCAGATACCAGGGAACACTGAAGCTTTCTTT. It specifies CASSAASGPQIPGNTEAFF.

The chain joins TRBV5-5 to TRBJ2-5, with TRBD1 identical over 8 bases. With 4 bases clipped from V and 7 bases from J, the junction kept 9 bases outside the gene matches. The CDR3 consists of 14 residues. The germline V gene has CDR1 SGHKS and CDR2 YYEKEE (reference sequence). The CDR3 loop reads CASSGLTGEGTQYF. The CDR3 DNA reads TGTGCCAGCAGCGGACTGACAGGGGAAGGGACCCAGTACTTC.

This clone was observed once. The chain links TRBV10-3 to TRBJ1-5; maybe TRBD1 (6 bases). CDR1 and CDR2 (germline): ENHRY, SYGVKD. The V end was cut by 6 bases, the J end by 7 bases, with 19 bases between. The length of the CDR3 is 15 residues. The CDR3 nucleotides read TGTGCCATCAGAAGCGGGACATCCGAGTGGCAGCCCCAGCATTTT. This codes for CAIRSGTSEWQPQHF.

This sequence joins TRBV11-3 and TRBJ2-5; the D gene is possibly TRBD2 (5 bases). This CDR3 has 13 amino acids. In germline, CDR1 is SGHNT, CDR2 YENEEA. The V and J ends lost 5 bases and 4 bases respectively, with 11 bases between them. The chain's CDR3 is CASSPTSRETQYF. In DNA, the CDR3 is TGTGCCAGCAGCCCCACTAGTCGAGAGACCCAGTACTTC.

The chain couples TRBV29-1 to TRBJ1-4; D remains ambiguous. Germline V gene data show CDR1 as SQVTM and CDR2 as ANQGSEA. The CDR3 length is 15 residues. V was clipped by 4 bases and J by 0 bases, with 12 bases between them. The CDR3 here is CSVGEYSATNEKLFF. CDR3 DNA: TGCAGCGTTGGGGAATACTCTGCAACTAATGAAAAACTGTTTTTT.

The rearrangement uses TRBV5-4 and TRBJ2-7, with no clear D. This CDR3 is 12 amino acids long. The V end lost 3 bases, the J end lost 3 bases, and 7 bases lay between the germline ends. The V gene's germline CDR1 is SGHNT and CDR2 YYREEE (reference sequence). The CDR3 DNA sequence: TGTGCCAGCAGCTCGGAATACTACGAGCAGTACTTC. Its translation is CASSSEYYEQYF.

The V and J genes are TRBV27 and TRBJ1-1; no reliable D call. V was trimmed by 5 bases and J by 11 bases, leaving 12 bases between them. This CDR3 comprises 11 residues. Germline loops: CDR1 MNHEY, CDR2 SMNVEV (reference sequence). CDR3 bases: TGTGCCAGCAGTACCATGTCTAAGGCTTTCTTT. As protein: CASSTMSKAFF.